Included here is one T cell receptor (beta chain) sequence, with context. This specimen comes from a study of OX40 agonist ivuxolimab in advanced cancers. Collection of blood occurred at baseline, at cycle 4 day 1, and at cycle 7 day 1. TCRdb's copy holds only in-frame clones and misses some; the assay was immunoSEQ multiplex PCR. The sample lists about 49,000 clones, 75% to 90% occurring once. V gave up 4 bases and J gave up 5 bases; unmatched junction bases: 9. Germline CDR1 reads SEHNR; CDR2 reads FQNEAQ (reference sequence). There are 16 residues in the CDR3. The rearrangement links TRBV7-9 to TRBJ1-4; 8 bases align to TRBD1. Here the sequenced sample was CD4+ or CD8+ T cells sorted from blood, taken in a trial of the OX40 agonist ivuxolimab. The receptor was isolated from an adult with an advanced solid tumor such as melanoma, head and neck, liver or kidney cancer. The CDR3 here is CASSSAGQGLNEKLFF. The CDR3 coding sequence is TGTGCCAGCAGCTCTGCAGGACAGGGTCTAAATGAAAAACTGTTTTTT.